This entry lists 23 T cell receptor beta chains sequenced from one sample in a study of T cells in Graves' hyperthyroidism and ophthalmopathy. TCR beta CDR3 regions were amplified from RNA transcripts. A set of HTBI primers served as the primers for a first-round RT-PCR of the TCR CDR3. TCRdb reanalysed the multiplex PCR reads using MiXCR and keeps one entry per CDR3 protein. This repertoire shows around 600,000 distinct CDR3 sequences, over 12% found once; its top ten account for more than 6%. Sequenced sample: blood. The receptors were gathered from a woman under 30 with Graves' ophthalmopathy.

A remark on this clonotype: This sequence may be a read error, since a much larger clone differs from it by one base. The genes are TRBV20-1 and TRBJ1-2; weak D call: TRBD1 (6 bases). Germline-derived CDR1 and CDR2 are DFQATT and SNEGSKA (reference sequence). The CDR3 totals 15 residues. CDR3 sequence: CNASPPNQGPEGYTF. The CDR3 DNA is TGCAATGCTAGTCCCCCAAACCAGGGGCCGGAAGGCTACACCTTC.

This clonotype has at least ten counts. The rearrangement links TRBV6-1 to TRBJ2-1, with D unresolved. The ends were cut back, 3 bases at V and 5 bases at J, with 14 bases in the middle. The CDR3 totals 15 residues. The germline CDR1 and CDR2 sequences are MNHNS and SASEGT. The CDR3 nucleotides read TGTGCCAGCAGTGACTCGTCCGCGGTTGACAATGAGCAGTTCTTC. The encoded protein is CASSDSSAVDNEQFF.

This clonotype was detected many times. The chain recombines TRBV15 with TRBJ1-4, with D hard to call. V was clipped by 0 bases and J by 0 bases, with 5 bases between them. The CDR3 spans 15 residues. Germline values: CDR1 LNHNV, CDR2 YYDKDF (reference sequence). The DNA for the CDR3 is TGTGCCACCAGCAGAGACGGGACAACTAATGAAAAACTGTTTTTT. It translates to CATSRDGTTNEKLFF.

In its sample, this clonotype was seen many times. The chain combines TRBV20-1 with TRBJ2-1; maybe TRBD1 (6 bases). V was clipped by 2 bases and J by 0 bases, with 11 bases between them. The germline CDR1 and CDR2 sequences are DFQATT and SNEGSKA (reference sequence). The CDR3 covers 15 residues. The CDR3, as DNA: TGCAGTGCTAGAACCCGGGACAACTCCTACAATGAGCAGTTCTTC. Translating gives CSARTRDNSYNEQFF.

The sample holds a few counts of this clonotype. The chain recombines TRBV4-1 with TRBJ2-7; 12 nucleotides line up with TRBD2. This CDR3 contains 17 residues. Germline V CDR1 and CDR2: MGHRA, YSYEKL. Losses at the gene ends were 4 bases for V and 7 bases for J; bases not matched to a gene: 14. Written as DNA, the CDR3 is TGCGCCAGCAGCCGCTTCGGACTAGCGGGACCCGTGGGGGAGCAGTACTTC. Translating it yields CASSRFGLAGPVGEQYF.

This clonotype has ten or more counts. The chain combines TRBV18 with TRBJ1-2; unclear D gene. Per germline, CDR1 KGHSH and CDR2 LQKENI. Trimming took off 0 bases at V and 5 bases at J, with 10 bases between the two ends. The CDR3 covers 14 residues. The DNA for the CDR3 is TGTGCCAGCTCACCACCGTCGGGGATGTATGGCTACACCTTC. This gives the protein CASSPPSGMYGYTF.

V gene TRBV20-1 combines with J gene TRBJ1-4; D uncertain. Germline V gene sequence: CDR1 DFQATT, CDR2 SNEGSKA (reference sequence). The length of the CDR3 is 12 residues. Between the trimmed V and J ends, which lost 3 bases and 8 bases, there was a span of 10 bases. The CDR3 region is CSARGREEKLFF. The CDR3 DNA reads TGCAGTGCTAGGGGGAGGGAGGAAAAACTGTTTTTT.

A few counts support this clonotype. With a much larger clone just one base away, this may be a read error. This chain joins TRBV5-1 and TRBJ2-1, with D perhaps TRBD2 (5 bases). Germline assignment: CDR1 SGHRS and CDR2 YFSETQ. The CDR3 has 14 amino acids. The CDR3 nucleotides are TGCACCAGCAGCTTCCCCGGGATCTACAATGAGCAGTTCTTC. It is translated as CTSSFPGIYNEQFF. The complete variable domain, with remaining parts taken from reference TRBV5-1 and TRBJ2-1, reads KAGVTQTPRYLIKTRGQQVTLSCSPISGHRSVSWYQQTPGQGLQFLFEYFSETQRNKGNFPGRFSGRQFSNSRSEMNVSTLELGDSALYLCTSSFPGIYNEQFFGPGTRLTVL.

This clonotype was counted many times. The chain is built from TRBV7-2 and TRBJ2-7; D may be TRBD2 (5 bases). The V end was cut by 5 bases, the J end by 2 bases, with 16 bases between. CDR3 length: 15 amino acids. Germline V CDR1 and CDR2: SGHTA, FQGNSA. CDR3 in amino acids: CASSPVTTRAYEQYF. The CDR3 coding sequence is TGTGCCAGCAGCCCCGTAACTACGCGGGCCTACGAGCAGTACTTC.

The table lists this clonotype with many counts. The V call is TRBV12-3 or TRBV12-4, the J call TRBJ2-1; 8 nucleotides align to TRBD1. V lost 4 bases to trimming and J lost 7 bases; unmatched junction nucleotides: 9. The CDR3 contains 15 residues. The DNA for the CDR3 is TGTGCCAGCAGTTCGGACAGGGCTAAACTAAATGAGCAGTTCTTC. Translating it yields CASSSDRAKLNEQFF.

V usage is TRBV5-6 and J usage is TRBJ2-3; 10 nucleotides match TRBD2. Germline V lookup: CDR1 SGHDT, CDR2 YYEEEE. The CDR3 runs 14 residues. V lost 4 bases to trimming and J lost 14 bases; unmatched junction nucleotides: 13. This chain's CDR3 is CASSTGTSAPQLYF. As DNA, the CDR3 is TGTGCCAGCAGCACCGGGACTAGCGCACCTCAACTGTATTTT.

This clonotype was found a few times. This chain joins TRBV19 and TRBJ2-2, with D maybe TRBD2 (6 bases). The length of the CDR3 is 19 residues. From germline, CDR1 is LNHDA and CDR2 SQIVND (reference sequence). V lost 5 bases, J lost 3 bases, and 25 bases lay in between. The DNA for the CDR3 is TGTGCCAGTAGTCAACGAAGGAGGGCTCACCTGGGGGACACCGGGGAGCTGTTTTTT. Translation: CASSQRRRAHLGDTGELFF.

This clonotype occurred many times. V is TRBV5-6 and J is TRBJ2-7, with 7 bases aligning to TRBD2. CDR1 SGHDT and CDR2 YYEEEE come from the germline V gene. The CDR3 sequence is 14 residues long. The junction had 5 bases not matched to a gene; V was cut back by 3 bases and J by 2 bases. The CDR3 reads CASSYSSGTYEQYF. The CDR3 coding sequence is TGTGCCAGCAGCTATTCTAGCGGTACCTACGAGCAGTACTTC.

The sample holds many counts of this clonotype. V usage is TRBV6-1 and J usage is TRBJ1-2, with TRBD1 matching over 7 bases. The germline V gene has CDR1 MNHNS and CDR2 SASEGT. With V trimmed by 1 base and J by 6 bases, 8 bases remained unmatched. This CDR3 is built from 15 residues. The CDR3 region is CASSEGGQGGDGYTF. The CDR3 DNA reads TGTGCCAGCAGTGAAGGTGGGCAGGGGGGCGATGGCTACACCTTC.

This clonotype was counted many times. The chain carries TRBV3-1 and TRBJ2-4, with no clear D. The CDR3 has 10 residues. Trimming removed 8 bases from V and 11 bases from J, with 10 bases in between. From germline, CDR1 is LGHDT and CDR2 YNNKEL (reference sequence). CDR3 in DNA: TGTGCCAGCGGACGTGAGGTTCAGTACTTC. Translation gives CASGREVQYF.

This clonotype has at least ten counts. The rearrangement links TRBV12-3 or TRBV12-4 to TRBJ2-1; perhaps TRBD2 as D (6 bases). The CDR3 runs 14 residues. Trimming took off 4 bases at V and 4 bases at J, with 11 bases between the two ends. In nucleotides, the CDR3 is TGTGCCAGCAGTTGGGGAGGCGGGTACAATGAGCAGTTCTTC. It yields the protein CASSWGGGYNEQFF.

This clonotype was recorded a few times. This rearrangement joins TRBV28 to TRBJ2-7, with D hard to call. V gave up 6 bases and J gave up 7 bases, with 22 bases separating them. The CDR3 runs 15 residues. CDR1 MDHEN and CDR2 SYDVKM come from the germline V gene. The CDR3 here is CASSLVNGVLREQYF. CDR3 DNA: TGTGCCAGCAGCTTAGTTAATGGGGTCCTTCGTGAGCAGTACTTC.

The chain recombines TRBV12-3 or TRBV12-4 with TRBJ1-5; D remains ambiguous. The CDR3 runs 14 residues. Trimming left V 2 bases short and J 6 bases short, with 11 bases between. The CDR3 region has the DNA TGTGCCAGCAGTTTATTCGGCTGGTGTCAGCCCCAGCATTTT. Translated, it gives CASSLFGWCQPQHF.

This clonotype has more than one count but fewer than ten. This chain uses TRBV4-3 with TRBJ1-1, with unresolved D. The CDR3 has 14 residues. The ends were cut back, 1 base at V and 4 bases at J, with 10 bases in the middle. In germline, CDR1 is LGHNA, CDR2 YSLEER. CDR3 nucleotides: TGCGCCAGCAGCCAAGGAGGTTGGATCACTGAAGCTTTCTTT. Amino acids: CASSQGGWITEAFF.

This clonotype was picked up many times. The chain couples TRBV6-5 to TRBJ2-1; the D is unclear. CDR3 length equals 13 residues. Trimming left V 4 bases short and J 4 bases short, with 8 bases between. The germline gives CDR1 MNHEY, CDR2 SVGAGI. CDR3 nucleotide sequence: TGTGCCAGCAGTTCCCAGCCTTACAATGAGCAGTTCTTC. As protein: CASSSQPYNEQFF.

This clonotype was counted at least ten times. This rearrangement joins TRBV12-3 or TRBV12-4 to TRBJ1-6, with TRBD1 as a possible D gene (6 bases). Trimming took 4 bases from V and 7 from J, leaving 8 bases between them. The CDR3 is made up of 13 amino acids. This CDR3 reads CASSWDINSPLHF. DNA of the CDR3: TGTGCCAGCAGTTGGGACATCAATTCACCCCTCCACTTT.

This clonotype has ten or more counts. The CDR3 here is CASSHSTLLSYEQYF. The CDR3 nucleotides are TGTGCCAGCAGCCATTCGACTCTCCTCTCCTACGAGCAGTACTTC. This sequence joins TRBV3-1 and TRBJ2-7, with unresolved D. The CDR3 sequence is 15 residues long. The V end lost 3 bases, the J end lost 0 bases, and 12 bases lay between the germline ends. Germline loops: CDR1 LGHDT, CDR2 YNNKEL (reference sequence).

The gene calls are TRBV15 and TRBJ1-5; 8 bases fit TRBD1. V dropped 4 bases and J dropped 1; count of bases not matched to a gene: 3. The CDR3 extends over 15 amino acids. Germline CDR1 LNHNV, CDR2 YYDKDF (reference sequence). CDR3 sequence (DNA): TGTGCCACCAGCACCCGGGACAGGAGCAATCAGCCCCAGCATTTT. Translation gives CATSTRDRSNQPQHF.